This TCR beta chain was obtained from a study of TIL therapy for anti-PD-1-resistant metastatic lung cancer. Study in general: Tumor harvest preceded PD-1/PD-L1 blockade, followed by nivolumab treatment. Tumors carried a median approximately 1.6 non-synonymous mutations per megabase. Study results and limitations: The baseline peripheral repertoire was partially replaced by infused TIL clonotypes that later decayed.

The sample's time point: pre-treatment sample, taken before nivolumab and TIL therapy. The table lists this clone with a few counts. Its specificity is unknown. This was the immunoSEQ v3 assay. Clones were read by immunoSEQ multiplex PCR, and TCRdb kept only the in-frame ones, dropping some. Of tens of thousands of clones listed, just over 85% are singletons. The CDR3 totals 13 residues. V lost 5 bases to trimming and J lost 6 bases; unmatched junction nucleotides: 2. The germline gives CDR1 SGHTA, CDR2 FQGNSA. Sequences were derived from blood, sampled at baseline. The sequence derives from a person aged 25 to 79 with non-small cell lung cancer. The V call is TRBV7-2, the J call TRBJ2-2; the match to TRBD1 covers 8 bases. CDR3 coding DNA: TGTGCCAGCAGCCCGGACAGGGCCGGGGAGCTGTTTTTT. This gives the protein CASSPDRAGELFF.